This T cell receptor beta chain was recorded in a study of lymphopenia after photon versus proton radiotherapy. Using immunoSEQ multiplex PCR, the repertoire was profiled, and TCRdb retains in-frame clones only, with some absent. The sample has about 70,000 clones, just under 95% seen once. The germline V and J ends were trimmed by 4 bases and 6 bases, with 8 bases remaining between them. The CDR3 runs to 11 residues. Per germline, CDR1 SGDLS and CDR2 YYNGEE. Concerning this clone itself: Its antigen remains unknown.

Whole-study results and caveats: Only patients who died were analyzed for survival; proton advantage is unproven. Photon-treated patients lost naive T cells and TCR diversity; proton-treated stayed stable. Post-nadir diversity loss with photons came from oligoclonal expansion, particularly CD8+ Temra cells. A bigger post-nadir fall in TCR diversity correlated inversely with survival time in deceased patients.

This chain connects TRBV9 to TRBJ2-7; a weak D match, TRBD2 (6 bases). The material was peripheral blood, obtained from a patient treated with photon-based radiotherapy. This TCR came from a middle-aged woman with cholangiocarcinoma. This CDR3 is CASSSGGEQYF. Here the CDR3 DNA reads TGTGCCAGCAGCTCCGGGGGCGAGCAGTACTTC.